A selection of T cell receptor beta chains follows, all from one sample in a study of cytomegalovirus exposure and HLA in healthy donors. Measured with immunoSEQ multiplex PCR; TCRdb has only the in-frame clones, and not every one. The data show approximately 150,000 clones, with over 60% seen just once and approximately 2% held by the top ten. The specimen sequenced was PBMCs. Receptor source: a man in his forties or fifties in good health and CMV-seronegative. The CDR3 runs from the conserved cysteine through the conserved F or W. D genes are given only for firm matches. Expanded clones get a size class; other rows say once, few or many, or leave the size out.

j_gene,d_gene,v_gene,abundance,CDR3nt,CDR3aa
TRBJ2-5,TRBD2,TRBV7-2,-,TGTGCCAGCAGCTTAGGAGCCACTAGCGGGACCCAAGAGACCCAGTACTTC,CASSLGATSGTQETQYF
TRBJ2-5,-,TRBV5-4,-,TGTGCCAGCAGCCAAGGGGCGACGAGGGAGACCCAGTACTTC,CASSQGATRETQYF
TRBJ2-1,-,TRBV5-1,-,TGCGCCAGCAGCTTGGCGGTCAGGGTCAATGAGCAGTTCTTC,CASSLAVRVNEQFF
TRBJ2-3,TRBD2,TRBV27,-,TGTGCCAGCACCCGAACCCTACTAGCGGCTAGCACAGATACGCAGTATTTT,CASTRTLLAASTDTQYF
TRBJ1-1,-,TRBV4-1,-,TGCGCCAGCAGCCAAGGCTCCGGGCCCCAAAGGGGAGCTTTCTTT,CASSQGSGPQRGAFF
TRBJ2-1,TRBD2,TRBV4-3,-,TGCGCCAGCAGCCAAGATCCTTCGGCTGCGGGACTAGCACAGTTCTTC,CASSQDPSAAGLAQFF
TRBJ2-6,TRBD1,TRBV2,-,TGTGCCAGCAGAGGGACAGGTATCTCTGGGGCCAACGTCCTGACTTTC,CASRGTGISGANVLTF
TRBJ2-2,-,TRBV4-1,-,TGCGCCAGCAGCCAAGAGACCCTAGGGAACACCGGGGAGCTGTTTTTT,CASSQETLGNTGELFF
TRBJ2-5,TRBD2,TRBV5-1,-,TGCGCCAGCAGCTTGGCGCGGGAGGGCCTGTCGCTAGAGACCCAGTACTTC,CASSLAREGLSLETQYF
TRBJ1-2,-,TRBV6-1,once,TGTGCCAGCAGCCCAAAAGGGAGTGACTATGGCTACACCTTC,CASSPKGSDYGYTF
TRBJ2-1,TRBD2,TRBV7-2,-,TGTGCCAGCAGCTTAGCGCGAATCGCGGGAGGGTTCTACAATGAGCAGTTCTTC,CASSLARIAGGFYNEQFF
TRBJ1-2,TRBD1,TRBV7-9,-,TGTGCCAGCAGCTTAGACCAGGGACAGACCTATGGCTACACCTTC,CASSLDQGQTYGYTF
TRBJ2-5,-,TRBV5-5,-,TGTGCCAGCACCCCGCCGTTGCGGGAAGAGACCCAGTACTTC,CASTPPLREETQYF
TRBJ2-5,TRBD2,TRBV10-2,-,TGCGCCAGCAGTGAGGCCCTAGCGGGAAACCCTCGGGAGACCCAGTACTTC,CASSEALAGNPRETQYF
TRBJ1-5,-,TRBV7-8,-,TGTGCCAGCAGCCATCAACAGGGAGGGTACGGCAATCAGCCCCAGCATTTT,CASSHQQGGYGNQPQHF
TRBJ2-7,-,TRBV27,-,TGTGCCAGCAGTTTAACGACAGGTCACTACGAGCAGTACTTC,CASSLTTGHYEQYF
TRBJ1-2,-,TRBV7-9,-,TGTTCCAGCAGCGCGGGCCTTGCCTATGGCTACACCTTC,CSSSAGLAYGYTF
TRBJ2-4,TRBD1,TRBV5-4,-,TGTGCCAGCAGTTCTCAGACAGGGGAGATTAACATTCAGTACTTC,CASSSQTGEINIQYF
TRBJ2-1,TRBD1,TRBV5-6,-,TGTGCCAGCAGCCGACGGGACAGGCCCTACAATGAGCAGTTCTTC,CASSRRDRPYNEQFF
TRBJ2-1,TRBD2,TRBV7-2,-,TGTGCCAGCAGCTTACTGCGGGGGCGGGGGGTTTACAATGAGCAGTTCTTC,CASSLLRGRGVYNEQFF
TRBJ2-2,-,TRBV19,-,TGTGCCAGTAGTATAAACAGGGACCGGGAGCTGTTTTTT,CASSINRDRELFF
TRBJ1-2,TRBD1,TRBV6-1,-,TGTGCCAGCAGTGATTTGGACAGGGGCAACTATGGCTACACCTTC,CASSDLDRGNYGYTF
TRBJ1-1,-,TRBV7-6,few,TGTGCCAGCAGCTCCACAGGGCCCCACACTGAAGCTTTCTTT,CASSSTGPHTEAFF
TRBJ1-4,TRBD1,TRBV4-1,-,TGCGCCAGCAGCCAAGAACGGGGGACAGGGTTGTTTGCAACTAATGAAAAACTGTTTTTT,CASSQERGTGLFATNEKLFF
TRBJ1-3,-,TRBV19,-,TGTGCCAGTAGTACCCACTCCGACAGGAAGGGAAACACCATATATTTT,CASSTHSDRKGNTIYF
TRBJ2-5,TRBD2,TRBV9,once,TGTGCCAGCAGCAGACTAGCGGGGGGGCGCGAGACCCAGTACTTC,CASSRLAGGRETQYF
TRBJ1-3,-,TRBV6-5,-,TGTGCCAGCAGTACGACAGGTGCAAACACCATATATTTT,CASSTTGANTIYF
TRBJ1-5,-,TRBV7-8,-,TGTGCCAGCAGCCCTTTAACCCCCTCAGGGGTCCTATTTCAGCCCCAGCATTTT,CASSPLTPSGVLFQPQHF